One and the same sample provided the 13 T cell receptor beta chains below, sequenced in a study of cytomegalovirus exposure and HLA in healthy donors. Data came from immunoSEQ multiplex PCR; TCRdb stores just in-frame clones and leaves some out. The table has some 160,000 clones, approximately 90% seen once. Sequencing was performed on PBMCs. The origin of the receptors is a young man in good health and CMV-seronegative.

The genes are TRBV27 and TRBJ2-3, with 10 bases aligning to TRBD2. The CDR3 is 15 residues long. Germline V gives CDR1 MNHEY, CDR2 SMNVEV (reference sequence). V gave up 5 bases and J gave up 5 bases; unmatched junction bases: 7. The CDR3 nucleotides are TGTGCCAGCAGTCCCCAGCGGGGGGGCGGAGATACGCAGTATTTT. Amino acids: CASSPQRGGGDTQYF.

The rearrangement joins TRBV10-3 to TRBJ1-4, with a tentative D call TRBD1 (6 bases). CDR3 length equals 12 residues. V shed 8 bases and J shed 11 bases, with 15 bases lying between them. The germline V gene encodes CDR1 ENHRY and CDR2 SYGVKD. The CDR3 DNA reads TGTGCCATCGGTAACAGGGAGGGGAAACTGTTTTTT. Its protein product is CAIGNREGKLFF.

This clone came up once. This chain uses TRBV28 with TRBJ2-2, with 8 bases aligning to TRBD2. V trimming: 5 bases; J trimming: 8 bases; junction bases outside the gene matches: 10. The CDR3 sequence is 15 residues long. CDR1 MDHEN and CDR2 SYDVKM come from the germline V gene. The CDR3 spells CASSLIAGLGGELFF. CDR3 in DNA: TGTGCCAGCAGTCTAATAGCGGGGCTTGGAGGGGAGCTGTTTTTT.

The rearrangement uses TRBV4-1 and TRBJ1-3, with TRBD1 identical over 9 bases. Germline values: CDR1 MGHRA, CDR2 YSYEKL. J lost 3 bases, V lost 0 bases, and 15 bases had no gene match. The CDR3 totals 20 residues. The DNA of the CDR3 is TGCGCCAGCAGCCAAGAGGGTAGCGGGACAGGGCTTCTCCTTGGAAACACCATATATTTT. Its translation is CASSQEGSGTGLLLGNTIYF.

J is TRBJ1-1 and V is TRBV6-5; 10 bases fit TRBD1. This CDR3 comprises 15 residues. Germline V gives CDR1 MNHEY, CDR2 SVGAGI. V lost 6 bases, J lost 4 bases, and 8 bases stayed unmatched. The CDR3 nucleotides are TGTGCCAGCAGCGACCGACAGGGGGCCTTCACTGAAGCTTTCTTT. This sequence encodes CASSDRQGAFTEAFF.

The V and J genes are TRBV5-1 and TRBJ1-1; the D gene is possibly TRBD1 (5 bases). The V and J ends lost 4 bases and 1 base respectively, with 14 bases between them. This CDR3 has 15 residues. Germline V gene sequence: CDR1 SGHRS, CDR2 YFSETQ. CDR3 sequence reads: CASSPIQAGNTEAFF. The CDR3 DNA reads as TGCGCCAGCAGCCCGATACAGGCCGGGAACACTGAAGCTTTCTTT.

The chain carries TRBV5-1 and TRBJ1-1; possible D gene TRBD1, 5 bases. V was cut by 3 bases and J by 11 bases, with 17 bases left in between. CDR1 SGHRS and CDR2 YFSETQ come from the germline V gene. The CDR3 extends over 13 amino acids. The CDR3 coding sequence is TGCGCCAGCAGCTCGGTCCCATCCAGGGTCGCTTTCTTT. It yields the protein CASSSVPSRVAFF. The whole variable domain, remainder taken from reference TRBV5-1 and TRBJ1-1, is KAGVTQTPRYLIKTRGQQVTLSCSPISGHRSVSWYQQTPGQGLQFLFEYFSETQRNKGNFPGRFSGRQFSNSRSEMNVSTLELGDSALYLCASSSVPSRVAFFGQGTRLTVV.

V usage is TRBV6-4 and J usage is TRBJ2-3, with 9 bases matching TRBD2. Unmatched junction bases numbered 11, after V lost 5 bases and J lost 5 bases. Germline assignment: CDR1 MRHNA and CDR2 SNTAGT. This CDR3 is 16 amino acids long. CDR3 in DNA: TGTGCCAGCAGTCAATCCGGGGGACTAGCAGTAGATACGCAGTATTTT. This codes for CASSQSGGLAVDTQYF.

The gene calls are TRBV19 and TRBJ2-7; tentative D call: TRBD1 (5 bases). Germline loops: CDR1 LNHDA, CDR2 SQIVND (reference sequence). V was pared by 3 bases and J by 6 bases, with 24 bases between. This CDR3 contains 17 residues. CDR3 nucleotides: TGTGCCAGTAGTATTATTCCGGCAGGGATCATCCCTCCCGAGCAGTACTTC. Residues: CASSIIPAGIIPPEQYF.

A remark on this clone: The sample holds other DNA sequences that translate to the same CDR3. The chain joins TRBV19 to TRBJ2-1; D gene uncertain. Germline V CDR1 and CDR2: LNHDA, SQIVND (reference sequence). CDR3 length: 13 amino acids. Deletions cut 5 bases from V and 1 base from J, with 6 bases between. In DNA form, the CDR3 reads TGTGCCAGTAGTTCAGGTTCCTACAATGAGCAGTTCTTC. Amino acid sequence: CASSSGSYNEQFF.

The CDR3 spells CASSAGTGPYEQYV. The CDR3 DNA follows: TGTGCCAGCAGTGCCGGGACAGGCCCCTACGAGCAGTACGTC. V gene TRBV28 combines with J gene TRBJ2-7, with 8 bases aligning to TRBD1. V lost 5 bases, J lost 2 bases, and 5 bases stayed unmatched. Germline loops: CDR1 MDHEN, CDR2 SYDVKM. The CDR3 covers 14 residues.

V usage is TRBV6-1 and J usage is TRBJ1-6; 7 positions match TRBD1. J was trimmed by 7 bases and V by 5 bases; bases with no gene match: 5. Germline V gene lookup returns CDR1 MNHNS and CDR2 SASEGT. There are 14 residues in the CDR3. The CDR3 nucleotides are TGTGCCAGCAGTAGTGGGACAGCGAATTCACCCCTCCACTTT. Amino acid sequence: CASSSGTANSPLHF.

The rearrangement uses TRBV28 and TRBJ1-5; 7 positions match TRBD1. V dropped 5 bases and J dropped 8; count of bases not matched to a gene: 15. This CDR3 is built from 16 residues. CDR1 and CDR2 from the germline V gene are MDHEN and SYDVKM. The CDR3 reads CASSESGTAWKEPQHF. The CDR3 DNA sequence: TGTGCCAGCAGTGAATCCGGGACAGCATGGAAGGAGCCCCAGCATTTT.